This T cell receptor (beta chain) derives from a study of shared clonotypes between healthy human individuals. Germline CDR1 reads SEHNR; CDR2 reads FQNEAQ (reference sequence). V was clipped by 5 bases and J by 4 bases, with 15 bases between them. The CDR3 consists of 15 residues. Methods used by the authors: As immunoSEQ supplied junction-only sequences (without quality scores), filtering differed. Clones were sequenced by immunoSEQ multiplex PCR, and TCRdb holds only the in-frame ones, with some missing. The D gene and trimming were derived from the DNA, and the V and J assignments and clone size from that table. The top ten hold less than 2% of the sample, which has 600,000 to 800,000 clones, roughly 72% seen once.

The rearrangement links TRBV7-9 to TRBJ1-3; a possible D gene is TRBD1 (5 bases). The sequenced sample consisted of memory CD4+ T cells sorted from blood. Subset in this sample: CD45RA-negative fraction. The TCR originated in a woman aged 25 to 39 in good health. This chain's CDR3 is CASSPGRHRGNTIYF. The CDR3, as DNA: TGTGCCAGCAGCCCGGGACGGCACAGGGGAAACACCATATATTTT.